This T cell receptor (beta chain) was identified in a study of cytomegalovirus exposure and HLA in healthy donors. Likely unrecorded immune exposures existed in these nominally healthy donors. Study findings and constraints: Indistinguishable V segments such as TRBV6-2 and TRBV6-3 were excluded. Immune exposure information available was restricted to CMV serostatus. What was likely a sequencing artifact was a cluster of highly shared sequence variants.

In regard to this clone: Its antigen is not identified.

This CDR3 contains 14 residues. Germline values: CDR1 SEHNR, CDR2 FQNEAQ (reference sequence). The V gene lost 5 bases and the J gene lost 5 bases, with 16 bases spanning the gap. Primers: 60 Vbeta forward and 13 Jbeta reverse. Measured with immunoSEQ multiplex PCR; TCRdb has only the in-frame clones, and not every one. Among 250,000 to 300,000 clones listed, roughly 81% were seen once. The rearrangement uses TRBV7-9 and TRBJ2-7, with a weak D call TRBD1 (6 bases). This clonotype originated in a woman aged 40-49 years in good health and CMV-seropositive. Input material: PBMCs. The CDR3 sequence is CASSHFPDSDEQYF. The CDR3 coding sequence is TGTGCCAGCAGCCATTTTCCGGACAGCGACGAGCAGTACTTC.